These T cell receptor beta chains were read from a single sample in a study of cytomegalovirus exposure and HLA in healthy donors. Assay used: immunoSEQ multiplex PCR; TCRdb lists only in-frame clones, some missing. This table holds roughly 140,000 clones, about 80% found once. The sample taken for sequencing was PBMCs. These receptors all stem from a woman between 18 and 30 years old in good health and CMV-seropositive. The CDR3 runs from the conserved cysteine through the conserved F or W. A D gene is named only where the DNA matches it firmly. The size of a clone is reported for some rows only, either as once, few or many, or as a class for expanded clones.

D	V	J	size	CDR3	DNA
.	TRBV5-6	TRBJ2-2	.	CASSLSSGELFF	TGTGCCAGCAGCTTGTCCTCCGGGGAGCTGTTTTTT
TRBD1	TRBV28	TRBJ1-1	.	CASSPIRQGASTEAFF	TGTGCCAGCAGCCCCATCCGACAGGGGGCGAGCACTGAAGCTTTCTTT
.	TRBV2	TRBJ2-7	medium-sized	CASSEVAGAPYEQYF	TGTGCCAGCAGTGAAGTGGCGGGGGCTCCCTACGAGCAGTACTTC
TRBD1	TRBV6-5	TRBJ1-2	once	CASSWEQGARDGYTF	TGTGCCAGCAGCTGGGAACAGGGGGCGCGGGATGGCTACACCTTC
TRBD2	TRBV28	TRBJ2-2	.	CASSSDAQTSGGLTGELFF	TGTGCCAGCAGTTCAGACGCCCAGACTAGCGGGGGGCTAACCGGGGAGCTGTTTTTT
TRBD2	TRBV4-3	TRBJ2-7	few	CASSQDHLTGGAYEQYF	TGCGCCAGCAGCCAAGATCACTTAACCGGGGGGGCCTACGAGCAGTACTTC
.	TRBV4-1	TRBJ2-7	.	CASSQEEILSYEQYF	TGCGCCAGCAGCCAAGAGGAGATCCTCTCCTACGAGCAGTACTTC
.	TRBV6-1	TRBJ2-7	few	CASSGGREQYF	TGTGCCAGCAGTGGGGGCCGCGAGCAGTACTTC
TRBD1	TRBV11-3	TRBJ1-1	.	CASSLGQGTEAFF	TGTGCCAGCAGCTTGGGACAGGGGACTGAAGCTTTCTTT
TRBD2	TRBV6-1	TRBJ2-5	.	CASSERGTSGGTPQETQYF	TGTGCCAGCAGTGAAAGGGGGACTAGCGGGGGGACTCCCCAAGAGACCCAGTACTTC
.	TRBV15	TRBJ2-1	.	CATSRVAGPSSSEQFF	TGTGCCACCAGCAGAGTGGCAGGGCCCTCATCCAGTGAGCAGTTCTTC
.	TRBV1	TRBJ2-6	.	CTSSQEHHPRTGNYSGANVLTF	TGCACCAGCAGCCAAGAGCACCATCCCAGGACAGGGAATTACTCTGGGGCCAACGTCCTGACTTTC
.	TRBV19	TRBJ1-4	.	CASTQQATNEKLFF	TGTGCCAGTACCCAACAAGCAACTAATGAAAAACTGTTTTTT
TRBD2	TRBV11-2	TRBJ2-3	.	CASRVPGGVADTQYF	TGTGCCAGCAGGGTACCGGGGGGGGTGGCAGATACGCAGTATTTT
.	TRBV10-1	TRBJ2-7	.	CASSETGRGYEQYF	TGCGCCAGCAGTGAGACAGGTAGAGGCTACGAGCAGTACTTC
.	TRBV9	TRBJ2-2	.	CASSVELPRANTGELFF	TGTGCCAGCAGCGTAGAACTGCCCCGCGCGAACACCGGGGAGCTGTTTTTT
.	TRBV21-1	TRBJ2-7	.	CASSLKAGQNYEQYF	TGTGCCAGCAGCTTAAAGGCGGGGCAGAACTACGAGCAGTACTTC
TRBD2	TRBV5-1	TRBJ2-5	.	CASSLAGTSGSGETQYF	TGCGCCAGCAGCTTGGCCGGGACTAGTGGTTCCGGGGAGACCCAGTACTTC
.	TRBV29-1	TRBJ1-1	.	CSVLKAGSNTEAFF	TGCAGCGTTCTGAAGGCGGGGTCGAACACTGAAGCTTTCTTT
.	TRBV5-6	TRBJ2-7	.	CASSLTGPYEQYF	TGTGCCAGCAGCTTGACAGGACCTTACGAGCAGTACTTC
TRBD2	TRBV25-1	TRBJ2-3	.	CASSGRVAGVTDTQYF	TGTGCCAGCAGTGGGAGAGTAGCGGGGGTCACAGATACGCAGTATTTT
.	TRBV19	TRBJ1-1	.	CASSRQADTEAFF	TGTGCCAGTAGTCGACAGGCTGACACTGAAGCTTTCTTT